This TCR beta chain was found in a study of shared clonotypes between healthy human individuals. CD45RO-negative, CCR7-selected cells formed the naive CD8 fraction, which excluded terminally differentiated effector memory CD45RA+ cells. Sequencing used immunoSEQ multiplex PCR; TCRdb keeps in-frame clones, though not all of them. The sample shows 550,000 to 600,000 clones, roughly 98% of them seen only once. The sample taken for sequencing was naive CD8+ T cells sorted from blood. The source of this sequence is a man aged 25 to 45 in good health.

Here the CDR3 DNA reads TGTGCCAGCAGCGGGCGCCCAAACTACAATGAGCAGTTCTTC. Protein sequence: CASSGRPNYNEQFF. The chain recombines TRBV9 with TRBJ2-1; no firm D call. This CDR3 is built from 14 residues. The germline CDR1 and CDR2 sequences are SGDLS and YYNGEE. V was shortened by 3 bases and J by 3 bases, with 10 bases between the two germline ends. Full variable domain (outside the CDR3, taken from reference TRBV9 and TRBJ2-1): DSGVTQTPKHLITATGQRVTLRCSPRSGDLSVYWYQQSLDQGLQFLIQYYNGEERAKGNILERFSAQQFPDLHSELNLSSLELGDSALYFCASSGRPNYNEQFFGPGTRLTVL.